The next 27 T cell receptor beta chains were all read from a single sample in a study of breast tumors, draining lymph nodes, adjacent tissues. TCRdb used MiXCR to reprocess the multiplex PCR reads, holding one entry per CDR3 protein. Of 47,000 or so distinct CDR3 sequences listed, 20% to 25% were seen once; the top ten hold approximately 8.2%. Sequencing was done on a sample of breast tumor tissue. The receptor source for this set is a female donor with breast cancer. Some clones in this sample may be carry-over from other donors' samples.

V is TRBV19 and J is TRBJ2-5; tentative D call: TRBD2 (5 bases). The CDR3 totals 13 residues. CDR1 and CDR2 (germline): LNHDA, SQIVND (reference sequence). Trimming took off 3 bases at V and 1 base at J, with 6 bases between the two ends. CDR3 nucleotides: TGTGCCAGTAGTATGGACTTCCAAGAGACCCAGTACTTC. As protein: CASSMDFQETQYF.

CDR3 DNA sequence: TGCAGTGCTAGAGCCCTAGCGGGAGGGCCCCCCCATGAGCAGTTCTTC. This codes for CSARALAGGPPHEQFF. The V call is TRBV20-1, the J call TRBJ2-1; 12 nucleotides agree with TRBD2. The CDR3 contains 16 residues. V was clipped by 1 base and J by 8 bases; unmatched bases: 9. The V gene's germline CDR1 is DFQATT and CDR2 SNEGSKA (reference sequence).

This clonotype was observed many times. This chain joins TRBV19 and TRBJ1-6, with D tentatively TRBD1 (5 bases). This CDR3 has 16 amino acids. Trimming took off 3 bases at V and 3 bases at J, with 12 bases between the two ends. CDR1 is LNHDA and CDR2 is SQIVND in the germline V gene (reference sequence). The CDR3 DNA sequence: TGTGCCAGTAGTATGGGCAGGGATCTCTATAATTCACCCCTCCACTTT. Amino acid sequence: CASSMGRDLYNSPLHF.

This clonotype occurred many times. The V and J genes are TRBV7-9 and TRBJ1-5; maybe TRBD1 (5 bases). CDR1 is SEHNR, CDR2 FQNEAQ, per germline (reference sequence). Deletions cut 1 base from V and 10 bases from J, with 11 bases between. This CDR3 has 13 residues. The CDR3 bases are TGTGCCAGCAGCTTAGACGGGGGGAAACCCCAGCATTTT. Translation gives CASSLDGGKPQHF.

This clonotype was detected many times. The V call is TRBV19, the J call TRBJ2-3; D is unresolved. V lost 5 bases to trimming and J lost 5 bases, with 11 bases between them. Germline values: CDR1 LNHDA, CDR2 SQIVND (reference sequence). CDR3 length equals 13 residues. CDR3 nucleotide sequence: TGTGCCAGTAGTCTACTGATGGTAGATACGCAGTATTTT. Encoded protein: CASSLLMVDTQYF.

On this clonotype itself: This may be a read error, as it is one base from a much larger clone. The chain joins TRBV18 to TRBJ2-3, with TRBD2 matching over 7 bases. The CDR3 spans 16 residues. The germline V gene has CDR1 KGHSH and CDR2 LQKENI. CDR3 region: CASSPGRTSSGDTQCF. The CDR3 region has the DNA TGTGCCAGCTCACCAGGCCGGACTAGTAGCGGAGATACGCAGTGTTTT. The complete variable domain, with remaining parts taken from reference TRBV18 and TRBJ2-3, reads NAGVMQNPRHLVRRRGQEARLRCSPMKGHSHVYWYRQLPEEGLKFMVYLQKENIIDESGMPKERFSAEFPKEGPSILRIQQVVRGDSAAYFCASSPGRTSSGDTQCFGPGTRLTVL.

This clonotype showed up many times. The J gene is TRBJ2-1, the V gene TRBV4-1; D is possibly TRBD1 (6 bases). This CDR3 is built from 17 residues. Per germline, CDR1 MGHRA and CDR2 YSYEKL. Deletions cut 4 bases from V and 0 bases from J, with 16 bases between. Written as DNA, the CDR3 is TGCGCCAGCAGCCCCTATGGACAGCAGAGCTCCTACAATGAGCAGTTCTTC. Translating gives CASSPYGQQSSYNEQFF.

This clonotype has ten or more counts. The chain has TRBV28 and TRBJ1-5, with D possibly being TRBD1 (6 bases). Germline lookup yields CDR1 MDHEN and CDR2 SYDVKM. V shed 8 bases and J shed 7 bases, with 12 bases lying between them. The CDR3 is 12 amino acids. The CDR3 is CASGRGEQPQHF. Written as DNA, the CDR3 is TGTGCCAGCGGGAGGGGGGAACAGCCCCAGCATTTT.

The sample holds many counts of this clonotype. The chain joins TRBV29-1 to TRBJ1-5, with 9 bases aligning to TRBD1. V was clipped by 6 bases and J by 6 bases; unmatched bases: 3. Per germline, CDR1 SQVTM and CDR2 ANQGSEA. CDR3 size: 12 residues. CDR3 loop: CSVRQGGQPQHF. DNA of the CDR3: TGCAGCGTACGACAGGGGGGTCAGCCCCAGCATTTT.

Ten or more counts support this clonotype. The chain uses TRBV25-1 and TRBJ2-2; 8 bases agree with TRBD2. Per the germline V gene, CDR1 is MGHDK and CDR2 is SYGVNS. CDR3 length equals 16 residues. Trimming at V came to 6 bases and at J to 3 bases, leaving 9 bases not matched to a gene. CDR3 DNA sequence: TGTGCCAGCAGAAGAAGGGGTAGCGGGGACACCGGGGAGCTGTTTTTT. Translation: CASRRRGSGDTGELFF.

Points on this clonotype: A single base separates this from a much larger clone, so it may be a read error. The rearrangement joins TRBV2 to TRBJ1-4, with 8 bases lining up with TRBD1. The V gene's germline CDR1 is SNHLY and CDR2 FYNNEI. This CDR3 comprises 15 residues. CDR3 amino acids: CASGDPRGRAEKLFF. Here the CDR3 DNA reads TGTGCCAGCGGTGATCCCAGGGGGCGCGCTGAAAAACTGTTTTTT.

This clonotype was observed many times. The chain has TRBV3-1 and TRBJ2-7; D is perhaps TRBD1 (5 bases). CDR3 length equals 12 residues. V lost 5 bases and J 3 bases, leaving 8 bases between the germline ends. Germline V lookup: CDR1 LGHDT, CDR2 YNNKEL (reference sequence). The CDR3 nucleotides are TGTGCCAGCAGCTACACAGGCTACGAGCAGTACTTC. Residues: CASSYTGYEQYF.

This clonotype is judged medium-sized. The chain links TRBV5-8 to TRBJ1-6; 8 bases line up with TRBD1. The CDR3 spans 15 residues. Germline CDR1 SGHTS, CDR2 YDEGEE. The junction had 12 bases not matched to a gene; V was cut back by 6 bases and J by 10 bases. The chain's CDR3 is CASTDPEQGESPLHF. The CDR3 region has the DNA TGTGCCAGCACCGACCCCGAACAGGGGGAATCACCCCTCCACTTT.

This clonotype was picked up many times. V usage is TRBV7-6 and J usage is TRBJ2-3; D gene ambiguous. This CDR3 contains 15 residues. CDR1 is SGHVS, CDR2 FNYEAQ, per germline. The V gene lost 5 bases and the J gene lost 0 bases, with 12 bases spanning the gap. CDR3 nucleotides: TGTGCCAGCAGCCAACAAACCACCAGCACAGATACGCAGTATTTT. It encodes CASSQQTTSTDTQYF.

The rearrangement links TRBV7-2 to TRBJ2-3; no reliable D call. The CDR3 contains 13 residues. The V gene lost 2 bases and the J gene lost 6 bases, with 9 bases spanning the gap. Germline CDR1 is SGHTA and CDR2 is FQGNSA. The CDR3 DNA follows: TGTGCCAGCAGCTTATCAGTCCGGGATACGCAGTATTTT. Translated, it gives CASSLSVRDTQYF.

This clonotype was counted ten times or more. The chain carries TRBV5-8 and TRBJ2-7; TRBD2 might be the D (5 bases). The CDR3 consists of 13 residues. CDR1 is SGHTS, CDR2 YDEGEE, per germline. Trimming cost V 4 bases and J 0 bases, with 8 bases left between them. This CDR3 reads CASSRTSSYEQYF. CDR3 coding DNA: TGTGCCAGCAGCCGGACTTCCTCCTACGAGCAGTACTTC.

In its sample, this clonotype is medium-sized. V usage is TRBV4-1 and J usage is TRBJ1-2; D is uncertain. This CDR3 comprises 13 residues. The germline V gene encodes CDR1 MGHRA and CDR2 YSYEKL. Trimming shortened V by 0 bases and J by 4 bases, and 6 bases separated the two germline ends. CDR3 nucleotides: TGCGCCAGCAGCCAAGAGGGAGGCTATGGCTACACCTTC. Encoded protein: CASSQEGGYGYTF.

This clonotype was counted many times. In DNA, the CDR3 is TGTGCCAGCAGTTTCGCTAGTCTCCAGTATTTT. Residues: CASSFASLQYF. The gene calls are TRBV27 and TRBJ2-3; D gene unclear. Trimming took 3 bases from V and 12 from J, leaving 10 bases between them. Germline V gene lookup returns CDR1 MNHEY and CDR2 SMNVEV (reference sequence). CDR3 length equals 11 residues.

This clonotype was picked up many times. The rearrangement uses TRBV12-3 or TRBV12-4 and TRBJ1-4; TRBD1 aligns across 7 bases. This CDR3 is built from 14 residues. Trimming removed 1 base from V and 10 bases from J; junction bases left unmatched: 6. The CDR3 bases are TGTGCCAGCAGTTTAGGACAGGGCATCGGAAAACTGTTTTTT. The encoded protein is CASSLGQGIGKLFF.

Concerning this clonotype itself: A read error is possible here, since a much larger clone lies one base away. This chain joins TRBV20-1 and TRBJ1-4; possibly TRBD1 for D (5 bases). This CDR3 has 11 amino acids. The germline CDR1 and CDR2 sequences are DFQATT and SNEGSKA (reference sequence). This CDR3 is CSARVRENLFF. CDR3 bases: TGCAGTGCTAGAGTCAGGGAAAACCTGTTTTTT.

V and J are TRBV6-2 or TRBV6-3 and TRBJ2-5, with no clear D. CDR3 size: 12 residues. The V end lost 4 bases, the J end lost 5 bases, and 8 bases lay between the germline ends. CDR1 is MNHEY, CDR2 SVGEGT, per germline. CDR3 sequence reads: CASSFYAETQYF. The CDR3 nucleotides are TGTGCCAGCAGTTTTTATGCGGAGACCCAGTACTTC.

This chain links TRBV30 with TRBJ1-3; 8 bases match TRBD1. The CDR3 is made up of 17 amino acids. V dropped 2 bases and J dropped 0; count of bases not matched to a gene: 9. Germline lookup yields CDR1 GTSNPN and CDR2 SVGIG (reference sequence). CDR3 in DNA: TGTGCCTGGAGTCCAACGCTCGACAGGGGCTCTGGAAACACCATATATTTT. Translation: CAWSPTLDRGSGNTIYF.

This clonotype has ten or more counts. V and J are TRBV5-1 and TRBJ1-4, with 9 positions matching TRBD1. V gave up 4 bases and J gave up 5 bases; unmatched junction bases: 3. This CDR3 is built from 14 residues. CDR1 SGHRS and CDR2 YFSETQ come from the germline V gene. The CDR3 DNA reads TGCGCCAGCAGCGGGGGGACAGGGAATGAAAAACTGTTTTTT. Protein: CASSGGTGNEKLFF. The whole variable domain, remainder taken from reference TRBV5-1 and TRBJ1-4, is KAGVTQTPRYLIKTRGQQVTLSCSPISGHRSVSWYQQTPGQGLQFLFEYFSETQRNKGNFPGRFSGRQFSNSRSEMNVSTLELGDSALYLCASSGGTGNEKLFFGSGTQLSVL.

This clonotype was counted at least ten times. The genes are TRBV20-1 and TRBJ2-3; D may be TRBD1 (5 bases). V shed 5 bases and J shed 6 bases, with 21 bases lying between them. Germline V gene sequence: CDR1 DFQATT, CDR2 SNEGSKA (reference sequence). The CDR3 has 15 residues. CDR3 loop: CSAADTAKVEDTQYF. CDR3 bases: TGCAGTGCTGCGGACACAGCGAAGGTTGAGGATACGCAGTATTTT.

The V call is TRBV20-1, the J call TRBJ2-1, with 8 bases aligning to TRBD2. The germline CDR1 and CDR2 sequences are DFQATT and SNEGSKA (reference sequence). V lost 1 base to trimming and J lost 8 bases; unmatched junction nucleotides: 13. The CDR3 sequence is 16 residues long. The CDR3 DNA sequence: TGCAGTGCTAGAGGCCTTGATACTAGCGGATGGGATGAGCAGTTCTTC. As protein: CSARGLDTSGWDEQFF.

The rearrangement joins TRBV24-1 to TRBJ2-5; 11 bases are shared with TRBD2. V lost 4 bases to trimming and J lost 4 bases; unmatched junction nucleotides: 4. The germline V gene encodes CDR1 KGHDR and CDR2 SFDVKD. The CDR3 length is 15 residues. The CDR3 DNA reads TGTGCCACCAGTGACCCCGGGACTAGCGGAGAGACCCAGTACTTC. Translated: CATSDPGTSGETQYF.

This rearrangement joins TRBV7-9 to TRBJ2-1; 10 bases are a match to TRBD2. From germline, CDR1 is SEHNR and CDR2 FQNEAQ (reference sequence). Trimming at V came to 5 bases and at J to 6 bases, leaving 7 bases not matched to a gene. The CDR3 runs 15 residues. This chain's CDR3 is CASSETSGVFNEQFF. CDR3 in DNA: TGTGCCAGCAGCGAAACTAGCGGGGTTTTCAATGAGCAGTTCTTC.